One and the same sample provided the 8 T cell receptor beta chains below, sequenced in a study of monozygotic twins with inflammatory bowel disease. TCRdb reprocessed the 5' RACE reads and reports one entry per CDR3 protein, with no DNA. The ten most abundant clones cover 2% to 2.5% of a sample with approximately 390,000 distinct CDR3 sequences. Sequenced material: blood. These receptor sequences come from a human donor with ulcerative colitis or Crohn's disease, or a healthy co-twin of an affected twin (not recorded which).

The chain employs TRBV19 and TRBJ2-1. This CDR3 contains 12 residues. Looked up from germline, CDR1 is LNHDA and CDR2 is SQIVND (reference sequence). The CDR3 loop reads CASSITDNEQFF.

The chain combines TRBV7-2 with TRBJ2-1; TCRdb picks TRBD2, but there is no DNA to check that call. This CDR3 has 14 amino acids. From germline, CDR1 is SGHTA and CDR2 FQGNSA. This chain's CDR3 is CASSPGLAGGWVFF.

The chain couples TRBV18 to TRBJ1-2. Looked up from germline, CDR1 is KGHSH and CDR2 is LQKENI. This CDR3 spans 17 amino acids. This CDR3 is CASSPRVKTGTNYGYTF. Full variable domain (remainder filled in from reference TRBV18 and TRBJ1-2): NAGVMQNPRHLVRRRGQEARLRCSPMKGHSHVYWYRQLPEEGLKFMVYLQKENIIDESGMPKERFSAEFPKEGPSILRIQQVVRGDSAAYFCASSPRVKTGTNYGYTFGSGTRLTVV.

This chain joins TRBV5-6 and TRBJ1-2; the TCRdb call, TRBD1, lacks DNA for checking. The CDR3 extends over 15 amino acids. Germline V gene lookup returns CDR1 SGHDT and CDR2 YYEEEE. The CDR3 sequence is CASSLIPGKNYGYTF.

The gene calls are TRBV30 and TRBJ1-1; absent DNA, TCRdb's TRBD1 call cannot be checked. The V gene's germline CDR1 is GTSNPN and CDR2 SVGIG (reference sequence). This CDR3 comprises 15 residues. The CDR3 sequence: CAWSVLAGGSAEAFF. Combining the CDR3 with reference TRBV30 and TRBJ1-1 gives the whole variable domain SQTIHQWPATLVQPVGSPLSLECTVEGTSNPNLYWYRQAAGRGLQLLFYSVGIGQISSEVPQNLSASRPQDRQFILSSKKLLLSDSGFYLCAWSVLAGGSAEAFFGQGTRLTVV.

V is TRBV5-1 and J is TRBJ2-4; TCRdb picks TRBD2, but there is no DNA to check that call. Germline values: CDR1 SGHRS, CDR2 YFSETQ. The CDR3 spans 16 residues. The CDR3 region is CASSLDAGLAKNIQYF.

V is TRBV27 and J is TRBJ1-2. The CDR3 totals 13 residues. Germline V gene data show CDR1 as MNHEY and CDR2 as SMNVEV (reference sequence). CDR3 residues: CASSLQVDYGYTF.

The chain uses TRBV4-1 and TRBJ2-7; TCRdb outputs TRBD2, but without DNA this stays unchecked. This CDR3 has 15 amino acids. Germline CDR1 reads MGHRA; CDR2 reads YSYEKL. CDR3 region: CASSQPTSGSHEQYF.